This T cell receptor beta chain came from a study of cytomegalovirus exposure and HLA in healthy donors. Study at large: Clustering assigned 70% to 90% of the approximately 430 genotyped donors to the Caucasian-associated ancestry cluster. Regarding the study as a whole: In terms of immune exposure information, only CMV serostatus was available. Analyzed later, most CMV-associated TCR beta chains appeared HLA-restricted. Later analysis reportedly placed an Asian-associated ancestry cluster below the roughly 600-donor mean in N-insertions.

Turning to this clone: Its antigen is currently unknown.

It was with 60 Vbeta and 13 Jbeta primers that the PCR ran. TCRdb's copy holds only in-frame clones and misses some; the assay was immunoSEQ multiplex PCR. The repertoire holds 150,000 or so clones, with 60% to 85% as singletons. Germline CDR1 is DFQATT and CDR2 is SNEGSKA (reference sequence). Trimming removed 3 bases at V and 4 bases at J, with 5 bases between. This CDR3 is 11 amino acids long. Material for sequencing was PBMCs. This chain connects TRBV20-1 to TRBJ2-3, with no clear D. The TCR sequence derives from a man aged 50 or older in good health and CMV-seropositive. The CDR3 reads CSASLADTQYF. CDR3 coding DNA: TGCAGTGCTAGTTTAGCAGATACGCAGTATTTT.